The 18 T cell receptor beta chains listed next were all sequenced from one sample in a study of T cells in Graves' hyperthyroidism and ophthalmopathy. TCR beta CDR3 region amplification was performed from RNA transcripts. Carried out on the TCR CDR3, a first-round RT-PCR used the HTBI primer set. Via MiXCR, TCRdb re-called the multiplex PCR reads, giving one row per CDR3 protein. The sample has approximately 400,000 distinct CDR3 sequences; under 15% are singletons. What was sequenced was blood. These receptors came from a woman in her 30s with Graves' hyperthyroidism.

This clonotype has only a few counts. V and J are TRBV29-1 and TRBJ2-7; D unclear. Trimming took 4 bases from V and 3 from J, leaving 10 bases between them. Per the germline V gene, CDR1 is SQVTM and CDR2 is ANQGSEA. The CDR3 runs to 12 residues. CDR3 sequence reads: CSVAEGIYEQYF. The CDR3, as DNA: TGCAGCGTTGCGGAAGGGATCTACGAGCAGTACTTC.

This clonotype was counted at least ten times. The chain joins TRBV6-5 to TRBJ2-7, with TRBD2 as a possible D gene (6 bases). The CDR3 spans 15 residues. The V gene's germline CDR1 is MNHEY and CDR2 SVGAGI. V gave up 0 bases and J gave up 2 bases, with 11 bases separating them. Here the CDR3 reads CASSYSGTPTYEQYF. In nucleotides, the CDR3 is TGTGCCAGCAGTTACTCGGGGACTCCGACCTACGAGCAGTACTTC.

The sample holds many counts of this clonotype. V is TRBV12-3 or TRBV12-4 and J is TRBJ2-3; 7 nucleotides align to TRBD2. The CDR3 is made up of 14 amino acids. The ends lost 5 bases at V and 8 bases at J; junction bases unmatched: 10. CDR3 loop: CASSPQGGRGTQYF. In DNA form, the CDR3 reads TGTGCCAGCAGTCCCCAGGGAGGGCGGGGTACGCAGTATTTT.

V and J are TRBV9 and TRBJ2-1; D gene unclear. CDR3 size: 15 residues. V dropped 0 bases and J dropped 2 bases, with 9 bases sitting between them. Germline CDR1 is SGDLS and CDR2 is YYNGEE. DNA for the CDR3: TGTGCCAGCAGCGTAGAGGACCCACCCTACAATGAGCAGTTCTTC. Protein sequence: CASSVEDPPYNEQFF.

In its sample, this clonotype was seen many times. The chain links TRBV3-1 to TRBJ2-1; 11 positions match TRBD2. Germline V gene sequence: CDR1 LGHDT, CDR2 YNNKEL (reference sequence). The CDR3 contains 14 residues. With V trimmed by 4 bases and J by 6 bases, 2 bases remained unmatched. CDR3 residues: CASSPTSGTNEQFF. In DNA, the CDR3 is TGTGCCAGCAGCCCGACTAGCGGGACCAATGAGCAGTTCTTC.

The V gene is TRBV7-8, the J gene TRBJ2-3, with 9 positions matching TRBD1. CDR1 is SGHVS, CDR2 FQNEAQ, per germline. The CDR3 runs 16 residues. V shed 5 bases and J 1 base; nucleotides not matched to a gene: 7. DNA of the CDR3: TGTGCCAGCAGCCCCTCCCGGGACAGGGGCACAGATACGCAGTATTTT. Translation: CASSPSRDRGTDTQYF. The complete variable domain, with remaining parts taken from reference TRBV7-8 and TRBJ2-3, reads GAGVSQSPRYKVAKRGQDVALRCDPISGHVSLFWYQQALGQGPEFLTYFQNEAQLDKSGLPSDRFFAERPEGSVSTLKIQRTQQEDSAVYLCASSPSRDRGTDTQYFGPGTRLTVL.

The chain couples TRBV20-1 to TRBJ2-7, with D tentatively TRBD1 or TRBD2 (5 bases each). The germline V gene has CDR1 DFQATT and CDR2 SNEGSKA (reference sequence). The CDR3 is made up of 16 amino acids. V lost 6 bases and J lost 2, with 23 bases in between. This chain's CDR3 is CSATVAGRAYTYEQYF. The CDR3 DNA reads TGCAGTGCCACAGTCGCAGGGCGGGCTTATACCTACGAGCAGTACTTC.

The CDR3 DNA follows: TGTGCCAGCAGACCCCGGGGGGGCCGGCTAGCGGTTCCCTACGAGCAGTACTTC. Translation gives CASRPRGGRLAVPYEQYF. V usage is TRBV6-1 and J usage is TRBJ2-7; TRBD2 matches 8 bases. The CDR3 spans 18 residues. CDR1 MNHNS and CDR2 SASEGT come from the germline V gene. V was clipped by 6 bases and J by 2 bases; unmatched bases: 18.

This clonotype was counted a few times. V gene TRBV29-1 combines with J gene TRBJ2-2; TRBD2 agrees at 9 bases. The CDR3 is made up of 14 amino acids. The V gene end was trimmed by 7 bases and the J gene end by 8 bases; junction bases not matched to a gene: 11. CDR1 is SQVTM, CDR2 ANQGSEA, per germline. The CDR3 bases are TGCAGCGCCCGGAGCGGGAGGTACCAGGGGGAGCTGTTTTTT. It translates to CSARSGRYQGELFF.

CDR3 in DNA: TGCAGTGCTCCCACGACAGGGGCCAATCAGCCCCAGCATTTT. It specifies CSAPTTGANQPQHF. The V and J genes are TRBV20-1 and TRBJ1-5, with 8 positions matching TRBD1. The trim removed 5 bases at V and 3 bases at J, leaving 6 bases unmatched. The CDR3 is made up of 14 amino acids. The V gene's germline CDR1 is DFQATT and CDR2 SNEGSKA (reference sequence).

In its sample, this clonotype was seen many times. The rearrangement links TRBV6-1 to TRBJ2-3; D call uncertain. This CDR3 is 14 amino acids long. V was cut by 6 bases and J by 1 base, with 11 bases left in between. CDR1 MNHNS and CDR2 SASEGT come from the germline V gene. The CDR3 is CASSVWSGTDTQYF. CDR3 nucleotides: TGTGCCAGCAGCGTGTGGTCGGGCACAGATACGCAGTATTTT.

The table lists this clonotype with a few counts. In DNA form, the CDR3 reads TGCAGTGCTTCGGACAGGGCCCCGGGGGAGCAGTACTTC. Protein product: CSASDRAPGEQYF. The rearrangement uses TRBV20-1 and TRBJ2-7; TRBD1 matches at 8 bases. V shed 5 bases and J 7 bases; nucleotides not matched to a gene: 10. The CDR3 loop spans 13 amino acids. Germline values: CDR1 DFQATT, CDR2 SNEGSKA (reference sequence).

The J gene is TRBJ2-3, the V gene TRBV20-1; D unresolved. The germline gives CDR1 DFQATT, CDR2 SNEGSKA (reference sequence). The CDR3 covers 12 residues. The V and J ends lost 3 bases and 4 bases respectively, with 8 bases between them. In nucleotides, the CDR3 is TGCAGTGCTAGGTCCCTCGCAGATACGCAGTATTTT. As protein: CSARSLADTQYF.

Many counts were recorded for this clonotype. V and J are TRBV28 and TRBJ1-1; 11 nucleotides agree with TRBD1. The length of the CDR3 is 14 residues. The V segment lost 7 bases and the J segment 5 bases; nucleotides outside the gene matches: 6. Germline V gene data show CDR1 as MDHEN and CDR2 as SYDVKM. In DNA, the CDR3 is TGTGCCAGCACCCGGACAGGGGGCAGTACTGAAGCTTTCTTT. Protein product: CASTRTGGSTEAFF.

The sample holds a few counts of this clonotype. The rearrangement joins TRBV2 to TRBJ2-2, with TRBD2 matching over 10 bases. J gave up 5 bases and V 7 bases, and 1 base lay outside the gene matches. There are 13 residues in the CDR3. The V gene's germline CDR1 is SNHLY and CDR2 FYNNEI. This CDR3 is CASTSGRTGELFF. CDR3 DNA sequence: TGTGCCAGCACTAGCGGGAGAACCGGGGAGCTGTTTTTT.

This clonotype came up many times. The chain has TRBV5-8 and TRBJ2-5, with TRBD2 matching 15 bases. The V and J ends lost 4 bases and 1 base, in that order; junction bases with no gene match: 2. Germline CDR1 and CDR2: SGHTS and YDEGEE. There are 16 residues in the CDR3. The DNA of the CDR3 is TGTGCCAGCAGCAAGGGACTAGCGGGGGGCCAAGAGACCCAGTACTTC. Translating it yields CASSKGLAGGQETQYF.

There are many counts of this clonotype. The chain couples TRBV2 to TRBJ1-5; TRBD1 might be the D (5 bases). V lost 9 bases, J lost 2 bases, and 14 bases lay in between. Per the germline V gene, CDR1 is SNHLY and CDR2 is FYNNEI. The CDR3 is 14 residues long. CDR3 amino acids: CASSQGLGNQPQHF. Written as DNA, the CDR3 is TGTGCCAGTAGCCAGGGACTCGGCAATCAGCCCCAGCATTTT.

At least ten counts were recorded for this clonotype. This chain uses TRBV9 with TRBJ1-2, with unresolved D. Trimming cost V 0 bases and J 5 bases, with 14 bases left between them. The length of the CDR3 is 15 residues. Germline values: CDR1 SGDLS, CDR2 YYNGEE. CDR3 bases: TGTGCCAGCAGCGTAGTCAACAGAACACTTTATGGCTACACCTTC. Protein product: CASSVVNRTLYGYTF.